What follows are 19 T cell receptor beta chains derived from one specimen sequenced in a study of blood T cell repertoires in COVID-19. Produced via immunoSEQ multiplex PCR; TCRdb's table is partial and in-frame only. The sample holds approximately 290,000 clones, around 90% seen once. Sequencing was performed on peripheral blood. The origin of the receptors is a man between 18 and 29 years old with active or convalescent COVID-19.

This rearrangement joins TRBV10-3 to TRBJ1-1; weak D call: TRBD1 (5 bases). Between the trimmed V and J ends, which lost 8 bases and 1 base, there was a span of 11 bases. Germline CDR1 reads ENHRY; CDR2 reads SYGVKD. The CDR3 extends over 13 amino acids. The CDR3, as DNA: TGTGCCATCCAGGGCCAGAAGAACACTGAAGCTTTCTTT. It specifies CAIQGQKNTEAFF.

This chain uses TRBV5-6 with TRBJ1-1, with D possibly being TRBD1 (6 bases). CDR3 size: 14 residues. Germline V CDR1 and CDR2: SGHDT, YYEEEE. V lost 7 bases to trimming and J lost 1 base, with 14 bases between them. CDR3 nucleotide sequence: TGTGCCAGCGAATGGGGCAGGGGGAACACTGAAGCTTTCTTT. The encoded protein is CASEWGRGNTEAFF.

This chain joins TRBV6-5 and TRBJ2-1; 7 bases agree with TRBD2. J gave up 3 bases and V 2 bases, and 4 bases lay outside the gene matches. Germline V gene lookup returns CDR1 MNHEY and CDR2 SVGAGI. The CDR3 totals 15 residues. The CDR3 nucleotides are TGTGCCAGCAGTTACCGACGGACTAGCTACAATGAGCAGTTCTTC. It specifies CASSYRRTSYNEQFF.

The chain is built from TRBV7-3 and TRBJ2-1, with D uncertain. CDR1 is SGHTA, CDR2 FQGTGA, per germline. Trimming pared 4 bases from V and 5 bases from J, leaving 12 bases between. The CDR3 covers 14 residues. The CDR3 loop is CASSSSGLDNEQFF. Written as DNA, the CDR3 is TGTGCCAGCAGCTCATCGGGTCTCGACAATGAGCAGTTCTTC. The whole variable domain, filled in from reference TRBV7-3 and TRBJ2-1, reads GAGVSQTPSNKVTEKGKYVELRCDPISGHTALYWYRQSLGQGPEFLIYFQGTGAADDSGLPNDRFFAVRPEGSVSTLKIQRTERGDSAVYLCASSSSGLDNEQFFGPGTRLTVL.

This sequence joins TRBV3-1 (or the pseudogene TRBV3-2) and TRBJ1-1; TRBD1 is a possible D gene (6 bases). The CDR3 extends over 14 amino acids. V lost 3 bases to trimming and J lost 0 bases, with 8 bases between them. CDR1 and CDR2 (germline): LGHDT, YNNKEL (reference sequence). CDR3 in amino acids: CASSHGQLNTEAFF. CDR3 nucleotides: TGTGCCAGCAGCCATGGACAGCTGAACACTGAAGCTTTCTTT.

This clone was detected only a few times. CDR3 sequence: CAMGHGKLFF. The CDR3 DNA sequence: TGTGCCATGGGGCATGGAAAACTGTTTTTT. The V and J genes are TRBV6-9 and TRBJ1-4, with TRBD1 as a possible D gene (5 bases). The CDR3 is made up of 10 amino acids. The V end was cut by 10 bases, the J end by 10 bases, with 10 bases between. CDR1 is MNHGY and CDR2 is SVAAGI in the germline V gene.

The gene calls are TRBV24-1 and TRBJ2-3, with TRBD1 matching over 7 bases. Trimming at V came to 4 bases and at J to 5 bases, leaving 8 bases not matched to a gene. CDR1 KGHDR and CDR2 SFDVKD come from the germline V gene. This CDR3 contains 15 residues. CDR3 sequence reads: CATSDPTGSRDTQYF. The CDR3 region has the DNA TGTGCCACCAGTGACCCGACAGGGTCCAGAGATACGCAGTATTTT.

V usage is TRBV19 and J usage is TRBJ2-2; TRBD2 agrees at 12 bases. CDR3 length: 16 amino acids. The V gene's germline CDR1 is LNHDA and CDR2 SQIVND (reference sequence). J lost 3 bases, V lost 4 bases, and 3 bases had no gene match. The CDR3 protein is CASSSGLAGYTGELFF. CDR3 sequence (DNA): TGTGCCAGTAGTAGCGGACTAGCGGGATACACCGGGGAGCTGTTTTTT.

The rearrangement uses TRBV4-1 and TRBJ2-3, with 11 bases fitting TRBD1. Germline-derived CDR1 and CDR2 are MGHRA and YSYEKL. The CDR3 consists of 16 residues. The junction had 9 bases not matched to a gene; V was cut back by 3 bases and J by 7 bases. The CDR3 here is CASSQPGQGDGNTQYF. CDR3 in DNA: TGCGCCAGCAGCCAGCCGGGACAGGGGGATGGAAATACGCAGTATTTT.

The V call is TRBV18, the J call TRBJ1-5; 7 bases match TRBD1. This CDR3 has 15 residues. The J segment lost 4 bases and the V segment lost 2 bases, leaving 5 bases of the junction unmatched. Germline V CDR1 and CDR2: KGHSH, LQKENI. The CDR3 loop reads CASSPGGGLNQPQHF. CDR3 in DNA: TGTGCCAGCTCACCAGGAGGGGGCCTAAATCAGCCCCAGCATTTT.

This chain uses TRBV9 with TRBJ1-2, with 9 bases lining up with TRBD1. The CDR3 length is 15 residues. V trimming: 4 bases; J trimming: 4 bases; junction bases outside the gene matches: 8. The V gene's germline CDR1 is SGDLS and CDR2 YYNGEE. Here the CDR3 reads CASSSQGARGYGYTF. CDR3 nucleotides: TGTGCCAGCAGCTCACAGGGGGCCCGAGGCTATGGCTACACCTTC.

The V gene is TRBV19, the J gene TRBJ2-1, with D maybe TRBD1 (5 bases). The V gene's germline CDR1 is LNHDA and CDR2 SQIVND (reference sequence). The CDR3 contains 16 residues. V lost 5 bases and J 5 bases, leaving 19 bases between the germline ends. The CDR3, as DNA: TGTGCCAGTAGTGTGAAGCCCCTAAAGGGGAACAATGAGCAGTTCTTC. Amino acids: CASSVKPLKGNNEQFF. The whole variable domain, remainder taken from reference TRBV19 and TRBJ2-1, is DGGITQSPKYLFRKEGQNVTLSCEQNLNHDAMYWYRQDPGQGLRLIYYSQIVNDFQKGDIAEGYSVSREKKESFPLTVTSAQKNPTAFYLCASSVKPLKGNNEQFFGPGTRLTVL.

Here the CDR3 DNA reads TGTGCCAGCTCCCGGAGCAGTGGGTTCGCAGAGACCTACGAGCAGTACTTC. It codes for CASSRSSGFAETYEQYF. The genes are TRBV27 and TRBJ2-7; no reliable D call. V lost 8 bases and J lost 2, with 25 bases in between. The CDR3 extends over 17 amino acids. Germline V gene lookup returns CDR1 MNHEY and CDR2 SMNVEV (reference sequence).

The V gene is TRBV18, the J gene TRBJ1-3; a possible D gene is TRBD1 (5 bases). In germline, CDR1 is KGHSH, CDR2 LQKENI. Trimming took 4 bases from V and 9 from J, leaving 31 bases between them. This CDR3 spans 19 amino acids. In DNA, the CDR3 is TGTGCCAGCTCACTCACATCAAAACTCGCCGCGAAAGATGGGGCCACCATATATTTT. It codes for CASSLTSKLAAKDGATIYF.

The chain couples TRBV7-9 to TRBJ2-3; D is unclear. The CDR3 extends over 14 amino acids. The germline V and J ends were trimmed by 8 bases and 2 bases, with 14 bases remaining between them. Germline CDR1 and CDR2: SEHNR and FQNEAQ (reference sequence). The CDR3 DNA reads TGTGCCAGCCCCAACAGTTTACCCACAGATACGCAGTATTTT. Translated: CASPNSLPTDTQYF.

This clone was picked up one time. CDR3 sequence reads: CASSQERGRITGELFF. The DNA of the CDR3 is TGCGCCAGCAGCCAAGAGAGGGGGCGTATCACCGGGGAGCTGTTTTTT. The chain employs TRBV4-1 and TRBJ2-2, with 7 bases lining up with TRBD1. Germline V lookup: CDR1 MGHRA, CDR2 YSYEKL. V gave up 0 bases and J gave up 4 bases; unmatched junction bases: 5. The CDR3 loop spans 16 amino acids.

V is TRBV11-2 and J is TRBJ2-7, with D possibly TRBD2 on 5 matching bases. The CDR3 consists of 19 residues. Deletions cut 6 bases from V and 4 bases from J, with 31 bases between. Germline V gene lookup returns CDR1 SGHAT and CDR2 FQNNGV. The CDR3 is CASRVGRFNRGPDTYEQYF. CDR3 nucleotide sequence: TGTGCCAGCAGGGTGGGGAGATTTAACCGCGGGCCAGACACTTACGAGCAGTACTTC.

This clone was picked up one time. The V and J genes are TRBV19 and TRBJ2-1; 8 positions match TRBD1. CDR1 and CDR2 (germline): LNHDA, SQIVND (reference sequence). This CDR3 spans 16 amino acids. Losses at the gene ends were 6 bases for V and 9 bases for J; bases not matched to a gene: 16. Here the CDR3 DNA reads TGTGCCAGTAGCCGGGCAGACGGTGGCAGGGGGCGTGAGCAGTTCTTC. As protein: CASSRADGGRGREQFF.

The rearrangement joins TRBV29-1 to TRBJ2-5, with no clear D. The germline V and J ends were trimmed by 7 bases and 5 bases, with 17 bases remaining between them. Germline CDR1 is SQVTM and CDR2 is ANQGSEA. This CDR3 contains 13 residues. The CDR3 nucleotides are TGCAGCGCTCCCATCCAGGATGGGGAGACCCAGTACTTC. Residues: CSAPIQDGETQYF.